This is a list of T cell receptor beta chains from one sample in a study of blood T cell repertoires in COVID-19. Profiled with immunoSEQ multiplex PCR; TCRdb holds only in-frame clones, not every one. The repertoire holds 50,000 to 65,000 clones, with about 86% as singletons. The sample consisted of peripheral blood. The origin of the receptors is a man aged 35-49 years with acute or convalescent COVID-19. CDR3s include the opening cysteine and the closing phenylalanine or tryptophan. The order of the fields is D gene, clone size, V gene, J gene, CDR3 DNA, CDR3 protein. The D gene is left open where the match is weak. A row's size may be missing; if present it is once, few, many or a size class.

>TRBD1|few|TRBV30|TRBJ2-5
TGTGCCTGGAGTGTCGTAGGCAGGGGGCGATATCAGACCCAGTACTTC
CAWSVVGRGRYQTQYF
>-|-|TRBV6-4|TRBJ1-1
TGTGCCAGCAGCCAACCTTCAGACGAGGACACTGAAGCTTTCTTT
CASSQPSDEDTEAFF
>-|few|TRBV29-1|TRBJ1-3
TGCAGCGTGTCTCCCTGGGACACGGGAAGCACCATATATTTT
CSVSPWDTGSTIYF
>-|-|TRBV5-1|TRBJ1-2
TGCGCCAGCAGCTTGGAAGCACGGGGAGACTATGGCTACACCTTC
CASSLEARGDYGYTF
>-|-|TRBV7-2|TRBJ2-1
TGTGCCAGCAGCTCCCCTACGGAGCAGTTCTTC
CASSSPTEQFF
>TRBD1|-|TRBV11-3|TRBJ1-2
TGTGCCAGCAGCGGAACAAGGGGGCTCTATGGCTACACCTTC
CASSGTRGLYGYTF
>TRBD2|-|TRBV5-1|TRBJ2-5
TGCGCCAGCAGAAGCGGGGGGGCGGCTCTGGAGACCCAGTACTTC
CASRSGGAALETQYF
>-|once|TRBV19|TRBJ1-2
TGTGCCAGTAGTAACGGGGATGGCTACACCTTC
CASSNGDGYTF
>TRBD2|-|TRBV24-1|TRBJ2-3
TGTGCCACCAGTGCCGTCCACCTAGCGGGGGGGATATATACGCAGTATTTT
CATSAVHLAGGIYTQYF
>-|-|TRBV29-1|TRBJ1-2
TGCAGCGTCCCACAGGCGGACGGTGGCTACACCTTC
CSVPQADGGYTF
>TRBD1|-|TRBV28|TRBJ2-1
TGTGCCAGCAGTAAATCCGGGACAGGGGGCTTCAATGAGCAGTTCTTC
CASSKSGTGGFNEQFF
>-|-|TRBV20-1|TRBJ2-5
TGCAGTGCTAGGCGAGAAGAGACCCAGTACTTC
CSARREETQYF
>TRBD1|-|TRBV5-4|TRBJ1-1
TGTGCCAGCAGCCTAAGGACAGGGAGGAACACTGAAGCTTTCTTT
CASSLRTGRNTEAFF
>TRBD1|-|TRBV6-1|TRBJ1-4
TGTGCCAGCAGTGAGGGGACAGCTAATGAAAAACTGTTTTTT
CASSEGTANEKLFF
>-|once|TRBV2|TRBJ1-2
TGTGCCAGCGCGGTTCGGGTGCTTGGCTACACCTTC
CASAVRVLGYTF
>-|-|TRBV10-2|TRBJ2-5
TGCGCCAGCAGTGAAGCTAGCGCAGCCCCGGGGACCCAGTACTTC
CASSEASAAPGTQYF
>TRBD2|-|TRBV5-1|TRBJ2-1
TGCGCCAGCAGCCCCCTAGCGGGGGGGCCCTACAATGAGCAGTTCTTC
CASSPLAGGPYNEQFF
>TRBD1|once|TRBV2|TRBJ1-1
TGTGCCAGCCGGGACAGGTGGGCAAGTGAAGCTTTCTTT
CASRDRWASEAFF
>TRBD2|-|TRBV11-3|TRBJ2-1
TGTGCCAGCAGCTTGCAGCGGGGGAACAATGAGCAGTTCTTC
CASSLQRGNNEQFF
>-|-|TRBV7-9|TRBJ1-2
TGTGCCAGCAGCCTTGGAAGGAGGTTAGATCAGTATGGCTACACCTTC
CASSLGRRLDQYGYTF
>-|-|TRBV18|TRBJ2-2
TGTGCCAGCTCGCCGCCTAACAGGGACAACACCGGGGAGCTGTTTTTT
CASSPPNRDNTGELFF
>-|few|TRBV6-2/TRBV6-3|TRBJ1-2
TGTGCCAGCAGTGGCAGGGGCGGCTACACCTTC
CASSGRGGYTF
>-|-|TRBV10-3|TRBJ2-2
TGTGCCACGAGCCGTGGCAGGGCAGACGGGGAGCTGTTTTTT
CATSRGRADGELFF
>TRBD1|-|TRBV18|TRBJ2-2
TGTGCCAGCTCACCACCAGGGGGCGAATCCGGGGAGCTGTTTTTT
CASSPPGGESGELFF
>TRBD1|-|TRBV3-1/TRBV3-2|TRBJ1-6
TGTGCCAGCAGCCTTGGGACAGACGGGAATTCACCCCTCCACTTT
CASSLGTDGNSPLHF
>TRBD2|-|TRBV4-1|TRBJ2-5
TGCGCCAGCAGCCAAGATCGCGGGGGGGCCAGAGAGACCCAGTACTTC
CASSQDRGGARETQYF
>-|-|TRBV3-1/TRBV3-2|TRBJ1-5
TGTGCCAGCAGCCACGGACAGATTAGCAATCAGCCCCAGCATTTT
CASSHGQISNQPQHF
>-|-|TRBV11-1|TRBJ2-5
TGTGCCAGCGGCTCTCACGCGCTCTCACAAGAGACCCAGTACTTC
CASGSHALSQETQYF
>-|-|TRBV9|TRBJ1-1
TGTGCCAGCAGCACCCGGGTTGACACTGAAGCTTTCTTT
CASSTRVDTEAFF
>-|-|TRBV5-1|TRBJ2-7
TGCGCCAGCAGCTTGGACGGACTCCTCTACGAGCAGTACTTC
CASSLDGLLYEQYF
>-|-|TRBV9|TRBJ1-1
TGTGCCAGCAGCGTGGCCCTGAACACTGAAGCTTTCTTT
CASSVALNTEAFF
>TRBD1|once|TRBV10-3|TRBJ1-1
TGTGCCATCAGTCGGACAGGCGATAACACTGAAGCTTTCTTT
CAISRTGDNTEAFF
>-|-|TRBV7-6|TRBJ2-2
TGTGCCAGCAGCTTGAACAGCAACACCGGGGAGCTGTTTTTT
CASSLNSNTGELFF
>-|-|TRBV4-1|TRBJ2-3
TGCGCCAGCAGCCAAGTCCCAGGGGTCCCCACAGATACGCAGTATTTT
CASSQVPGVPTDTQYF
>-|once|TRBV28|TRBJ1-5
TGTGCCAGCAAAGAGGGCAATCAGCCCCAGCATTTT
CASKEGNQPQHF
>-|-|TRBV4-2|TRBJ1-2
TGTGCCAGCAGCCAAGCAGGGCAGGTTAATGGCTACACCTTC
CASSQAGQVNGYTF
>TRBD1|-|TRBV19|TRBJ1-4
TGTGCCAGTAGTAAGGATCCCAGGGGGAGAGTTGGGGAAAAACTGTTTTTT
CASSKDPRGRVGEKLFF
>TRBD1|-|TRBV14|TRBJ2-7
TGTGCCAGCAGCCCGGCCGGGACAGGCTACGAGCAGTACTTC
CASSPAGTGYEQYF
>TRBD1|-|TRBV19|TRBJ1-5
TGTGCCAGTCATTTGACAGGGACGAGCAATCAGCCCCAGCATTTT
CASHLTGTSNQPQHF
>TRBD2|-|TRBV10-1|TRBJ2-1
TGCGCCAGCAGCTCCGGACTAGCGGCGAACAATGAGCAGTTCTTC
CASSSGLAANNEQFF
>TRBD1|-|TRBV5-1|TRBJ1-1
TGCGCCAGCAGCTCCGCGACAGGGGCTGAAGCTTTCTTT
CASSSATGAEAFF
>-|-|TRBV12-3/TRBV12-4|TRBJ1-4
TGTGCCAGCAGCCCAATGTTAAGGGGCAGCCTGTTTTTT
CASSPMLRGSLFF
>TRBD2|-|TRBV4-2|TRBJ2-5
TGTGCCAGCAGCCAAGAGGGCGGGGGGGCCCGGGAGACCCAGTACTTC
CASSQEGGGARETQYF
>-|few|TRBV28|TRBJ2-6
TGTGCCAGCAGTAGACACTCTGGGGCCAACGTCCTGACTTTC
CASSRHSGANVLTF
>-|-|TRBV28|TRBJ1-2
TGTGCCAGCATTGGGACTAAGAACTATGGCTACACCTTC
CASIGTKNYGYTF
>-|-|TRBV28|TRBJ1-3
TGTGCCAGCAGTGCGGGCGTTGGAAACACCATATATTTT
CASSAGVGNTIYF
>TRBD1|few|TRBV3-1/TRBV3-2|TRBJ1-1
TGTGCCAGCAGCCAACGGGGACAGGGATGGGCGACTGAAGCTTTCTTT
CASSQRGQGWATEAFF
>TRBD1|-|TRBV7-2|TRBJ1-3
TGTGCCAGCAGCTTAAGGACAGGGATCAGCTCTGGAAACACCATATATTTT
CASSLRTGISSGNTIYF
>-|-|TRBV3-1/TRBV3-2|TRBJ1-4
TGTGCCAGCAGCCTATCACGACATAATGAAAAACTGTTTTTT
CASSLSRHNEKLFF
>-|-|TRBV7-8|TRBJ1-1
TGTGCCAGCAGTATATTGGGGACAATTACGGGCACTGAAGCTTTCTTT
CASSILGTITGTEAFF
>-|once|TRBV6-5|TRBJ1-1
TGTGCCAGCAGTCCGGACTTTTCTAACACTGAAGCTTTCTTT
CASSPDFSNTEAFF
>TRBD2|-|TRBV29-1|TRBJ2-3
TGCAGCGTTGCGGGGGGAGGGGCAGATACGCAGTATTTT
CSVAGGGADTQYF
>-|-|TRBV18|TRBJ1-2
TGTGCCAGCTCACCGAAGTTGGAGGGCTATGGCTACACCTTC
CASSPKLEGYGYTF